Sequencing of this T cell receptor (beta chain) was carried out in a study of T cell repertoires in cytomegalovirus infection. Study-level information: Use of recently identified HLA-C-restricted and well-studied HLA-B-restricted CMV epitopes was part of the study. Points from the study as a whole: There were HLA-C-restricted CMV-specific TCR beta clonotypes dominating the ex vivo response. Carriage of CMV together with the relevant HLA was identifiable through cumulative public TCR beta family frequency.

With regard to this clonotype: Antigen: not known.

Germline V gene data show CDR1 as SGHVS and CDR2 as FNYEAQ. V was clipped by 5 bases and J by 0 bases, with 10 bases between them. The CDR3 spans 14 residues. TCRdb re-analysed the reads in MiXCR, keeping a single row per CDR3 protein. Among 110,000 to 150,000 distinct CDR3 sequences, more than 30% were seen once, and the ten largest hold around 50%. The sample here was CD8+ T cells from cultured PBMCs, taken from culture after CMV antigen stimulation. This chain links TRBV7-6 with TRBJ1-2; D ambiguous. This TCR was sampled from a human donor in good health (CMV status not recorded). Some clones in this sample may be carry-over from other donors' samples. The DNA of the CDR3 is TGTGCCAGCAGCCCAGGCATTTCTAACTATGGCTACACCTTC. It specifies CASSPGISNYGYTF.